Below are 6 T cell receptor beta chains sequenced from a single sample in a study of T cell repertoires in cytomegalovirus infection. TCRdb re-derived calls from the reads in MiXCR, one entry per CDR3 protein. This sample has approximately 700,000 distinct CDR3 sequences, with about a third found just once. Sequencing input: PBMCs. Receptors were obtained from a human donor in good health (CMV status not recorded). Some clones in this sample may be carry-over from other donors' samples.

J is TRBJ2-3 and V is TRBV4-2; 9 bases fit TRBD1. V lost 1 base to trimming and J lost 4 bases; unmatched junction nucleotides: 6. This CDR3 has 16 amino acids. CDR1 LGHNA and CDR2 YNFKEQ come from the germline V gene. The CDR3 protein is CASSQAAGTGSDTQYF. DNA for the CDR3: TGTGCCAGCAGCCAAGCCGCCGGGACAGGGTCAGATACGCAGTATTTT.

The chain combines TRBV4-3 with TRBJ2-1, with a possible D match to TRBD2 (6 bases). Trimming removed 3 bases at V and 2 bases at J, with 11 bases between. CDR1 LGHNA and CDR2 YSLEER come from the germline V gene. There are 15 residues in the CDR3. The CDR3 nucleotides read TGCGCCAGCAGCCAGCCTCGGGGGACCTACAATGAGCAGTTCTTC. Translated, it gives CASSQPRGTYNEQFF.

This clonotype has a single count. The rearrangement links TRBV19 to TRBJ1-6, with 11 bases matching TRBD1. The CDR3 is 15 amino acids. The germline V gene encodes CDR1 LNHDA and CDR2 SQIVND (reference sequence). The V segment lost 4 bases and the J segment 9 bases; nucleotides outside the gene matches: 5. CDR3 nucleotides: TGTGCCAGTAGTAACACCGGGACAGGGGGTTCACCCCTCCACTTT. It codes for CASSNTGTGGSPLHF.

This clonotype showed up just a few times. The rearrangement uses TRBV7-8 and TRBJ1-5; no reliable D call. The V end lost 1 base, the J end lost 6 bases, and 19 bases lay between the germline ends. Germline CDR1 reads SGHVS; CDR2 reads FQNEAQ. CDR3 size: 17 residues. The CDR3 here is CASSLVGSGMGSQPQHF. In DNA form, the CDR3 reads TGTGCCAGCAGCTTAGTGGGTTCGGGAATGGGCAGTCAGCCCCAGCATTTT.

As concerns this clonotype: The junction and the germline gene differ at one end; a read error may be behind it. The rearrangement joins TRBV4-2 to TRBJ2-4; 7 bases are a match to TRBD2. CDR3 size: 15 residues. CDR1 LGHNA and CDR2 YNFKEQ come from the germline V gene. The CDR3 nucleotides read TGTGCCAGCAGCAAAGAGGGGAGGGCCGGAGGCATTCAGTACTTC. Residues: CASSKEGRAGGIQYF.

This clonotype was observed many times. The V gene is TRBV6-1, the J gene TRBJ2-1; 9 nucleotides match TRBD2. From germline, CDR1 is MNHNS and CDR2 SASEGT. Trimming at V came to 5 bases and at J to 0 bases, leaving 5 bases not matched to a gene. CDR3 size: 16 residues. The CDR3 protein is CASSNGLASSYNEQFF. The DNA for the CDR3 is TGTGCCAGCAGTAATGGACTAGCGAGCTCCTACAATGAGCAGTTCTTC.